This T cell receptor beta chain stems from a study of regulatory T cells in long-lasting Graves disease. General observations from the study: Compared with new cases, persistent Graves' patients showed reduced TCR diversity.

Time point noted: newly diagnosed GD, antithyroid drugs for less than 3 months. Extracted RNA from PBMCs served as the source of the TCR library. The TCR beta library used iRepertoire HTBI primers with Arm-PCR amplification of CDR3. TCRdb re-derived calls from the multiplex PCR reads in MiXCR, one entry per CDR3 protein. The table records 500,000 or so distinct CDR3 sequences, 15% to 20% of them present only once. This clonotype was observed a few times. Its antigen is undetermined. These data are also associated with another study on T cells in Graves' hyperthyroidism and ophthalmopathy. According to that study: In the blood, most expanded thyroid clonotypes above 0.001 appeared as well.

The TCR was taken from a middle-aged woman with Graves disease. This material consisted of peripheral blood mononuclear cells (PBMCs), taken at new diagnosis, from a patient treated with antithyroid drugs.

CDR3 in amino acids: CASSFDRKGDEKLFF. CDR3 nucleotides: TGTGCCAGCAGCTTTGATCGGAAAGGGGATGAAAAACTGTTTTTT. This sequence joins TRBV13 and TRBJ1-4, with D maybe TRBD1 (5 bases). Germline V gene sequence: CDR1 PRHDT, CDR2 FYEKMQ (reference sequence). Trimming removed 3 bases at V and 6 bases at J, with 14 bases between. The length of the CDR3 is 15 residues.